The following is a T cell receptor beta chain sequence with its context. This sample was taken from a study of blood T cell repertoires in COVID-19. For the study at large: Acute and convalescent COVID-19 specimens originated in the United States, Italy and Spain. The cDNA or gDNA used as material had been derived from T cells, B-cell-depleted T cells, or PBMCs.

Study processing details: By means of reference gene primer amplification, nucleated cell counts were estimated. Repertoires were generated with immunoSEQ multiplex PCR, while TCRdb's copy carries only in-frame clones and drops some. V and J calls and clone size are those listed in that table; D and trimming were worked out from the DNA. The sample lists around 70,000 clones; approximately 91% were seen once. There are 17 residues in the CDR3. The germline gives CDR1 MNHEY, CDR2 SMNVEV (reference sequence). The J segment lost 4 bases and the V segment lost 5 bases, leaving 11 bases of the junction unmatched.

Input material: peripheral blood. The gene calls are TRBV27 and TRBJ2-3; TRBD2 matches at 11 bases. The receptor was derived from a human donor in a cohort sampled during active COVID-19. The CDR3: CASSRRLAGLLADTQYF. CDR3 nucleotide sequence: TGTGCCAGCAGTCGTCGACTAGCGGGATTGTTAGCAGATACGCAGTATTTT.